This T cell receptor (beta chain) came from a study of blood T cell repertoires in COVID-19. Background on the study: Samples of COVID-19 (acute and convalescent) were obtained from the United States, Italy and Spain. Sources were T cells, B-cell-depleted T cells, or PBMCs; the material itself was cDNA or gDNA.

Per the original data handling: Nucleated cell number was recorded as an estimate derived from reference gene primer amplification. The repertoire was sequenced with immunoSEQ multiplex PCR; TCRdb's copy has only in-frame clones and lacks some. The V and J calls and clone size were taken over from that table, and D and trimming were inferred from the DNA. The sample contains 200,000 or so clones, approximately 85% of which appear only once. The CDR3 length is 13 residues. The germline CDR1 and CDR2 sequences are KGHSH and LQKENI. Trimming removed 3 bases at V and 4 bases at J, with 8 bases between. Sequenced: peripheral blood. The sequence was obtained from a human donor with active or convalescent COVID-19. The donor label of this sample is uncertain. The chain is built from TRBV18 and TRBJ2-3; D possibly corresponds to TRBD1 (6 bases). The CDR3 reads CASSPGTSDTQYF. In nucleotides, the CDR3 is TGTGCCAGCTCACCGGGGACATCAGATACGCAGTATTTT.